A single sample is the source of the 9 T cell receptor beta chains below, sequenced in a study of OX40 agonist ivuxolimab in advanced cancers. Measured with immunoSEQ multiplex PCR; TCRdb has only the in-frame clones, and not every one. The sample lists roughly 66,000 clones, around four fifths occurring once. This specimen consisted of CD4+ or CD8+ T cells sorted from blood, obtained in a trial of the OX40 agonist ivuxolimab. The receptors here all came from an adult with an advanced solid tumor such as melanoma, head and neck, liver or kidney cancer.

The gene calls are TRBV9 and TRBJ2-7; TRBD2 matches 9 bases. V lost 0 bases to trimming and J lost 1 base; unmatched junction nucleotides: 2. Per germline, CDR1 SGDLS and CDR2 YYNGEE. This CDR3 has 15 amino acids. The CDR3 region has the DNA TGTGCCAGCAGCGTAGATAGCGGGAGTTCCTACGAGCAGTACTTC. Residues: CASSVDSGSSYEQYF.

DNA of the CDR3: TGTGCCAGCAGCTGGCGTTTCGACGAGCAGTACTTC. As protein: CASSWRFDEQYF. The V call is TRBV6-6, the J call TRBJ2-5; no firm D call. The J call is uncertain, as TRBJ2-7 better fits the DNA end. The CDR3 is 12 amino acids. Germline V gene sequence: CDR1 MNHNY, CDR2 SVGAGI (reference sequence).

There are many counts of this clone. The chain joins TRBV5-1 to TRBJ2-7; no reliable D call. Germline V lookup: CDR1 SGHRS, CDR2 YFSETQ. V was cut by 0 bases and J by 6 bases, with 10 bases left in between. The CDR3 is 13 amino acids. The CDR3 DNA sequence: TGCGCCAGCAGCTTGGCCATGTGGCTCGAGCAGTACTTC. Protein product: CASSLAMWLEQYF.

This chain links TRBV28 with TRBJ2-7; D is possibly TRBD1 (5 bases). Trimming took off 1 base at V and 5 bases at J, with 15 bases between the two ends. This CDR3 comprises 15 residues. Germline V gene sequence: CDR1 MDHEN, CDR2 SYDVKM. The CDR3 DNA is TGTGCCAGCAGTTTATCGGATATTACAGGAAACGAGCAGTACTTC. Translating it yields CASSLSDITGNEQYF.

This clone was seen once. This chain joins TRBV19 and TRBJ2-1, with TRBD2 identical over 11 bases. The V and J ends lost 9 bases and 6 bases, in that order; junction bases with no gene match: 4. Germline V gives CDR1 LNHDA, CDR2 SQIVND (reference sequence). There are 13 residues in the CDR3. The CDR3 region has the DNA TGTGCCAGCTTAGCGGGAGGGGCCAATGAGCAGTTCTTC. Amino acid sequence: CASLAGGANEQFF.

Only one count was recorded for this clone. The CDR3 nucleotides read TGTGCCAGCAGCCCCGAGAGGAATGAGCAGTTCTTC. Its protein product is CASSPERNEQFF. This sequence joins TRBV11-2 and TRBJ2-1; the D is unclear. The CDR3 totals 12 residues. V shed 5 bases and J shed 7 bases, with 9 bases lying between them. CDR1 SGHAT and CDR2 FQNNGV come from the germline V gene.

This clone was counted between two and nine times. The chain employs TRBV5-1 and TRBJ2-7; 12 nucleotides align to TRBD1. CDR3 size: 16 residues. Germline assignment: CDR1 SGHRS and CDR2 YFSETQ. V shed 8 bases, J shed 6 bases, and the junction held 15 bases outside the gene matches. CDR3: CASREGLGTGGAEQYF. As DNA, the CDR3 is TGCGCCAGTAGGGAAGGTCTGGGGACAGGGGGCGCCGAGCAGTACTTC. The entire variable domain, with the rest obtained from reference TRBV5-1 and TRBJ2-7, is as follows: KAGVTQTPRYLIKTRGQQVTLSCSPISGHRSVSWYQQTPGQGLQFLFEYFSETQRNKGNFPGRFSGRQFSNSRSEMNVSTLELGDSALYLCASREGLGTGGAEQYFGPGTRLTVT.

This chain joins TRBV27 and TRBJ1-1; tentative D call: TRBD1 (5 bases). Germline values: CDR1 MNHEY, CDR2 SMNVEV (reference sequence). V lost 4 bases, J lost 6 bases, and 12 bases lay in between. The CDR3 is made up of 13 amino acids. CDR3 DNA: TGTGCCAGCAGTTCATCGGGGGTTGCTGAAGCTTTCTTT. Translating it yields CASSSSGVAEAFF.

The V gene is TRBV19, the J gene TRBJ1-4; TRBD1 is a possible D gene (5 bases). The CDR3 is made up of 13 amino acids. V lost 11 bases and J lost 0, with 10 bases in between. Germline lookup yields CDR1 LNHDA and CDR2 SQIVND (reference sequence). This CDR3 reads CACQGTTNEKLFF. The CDR3 DNA follows: TGTGCCTGTCAGGGCACAACTAATGAAAAACTGTTTTTT.